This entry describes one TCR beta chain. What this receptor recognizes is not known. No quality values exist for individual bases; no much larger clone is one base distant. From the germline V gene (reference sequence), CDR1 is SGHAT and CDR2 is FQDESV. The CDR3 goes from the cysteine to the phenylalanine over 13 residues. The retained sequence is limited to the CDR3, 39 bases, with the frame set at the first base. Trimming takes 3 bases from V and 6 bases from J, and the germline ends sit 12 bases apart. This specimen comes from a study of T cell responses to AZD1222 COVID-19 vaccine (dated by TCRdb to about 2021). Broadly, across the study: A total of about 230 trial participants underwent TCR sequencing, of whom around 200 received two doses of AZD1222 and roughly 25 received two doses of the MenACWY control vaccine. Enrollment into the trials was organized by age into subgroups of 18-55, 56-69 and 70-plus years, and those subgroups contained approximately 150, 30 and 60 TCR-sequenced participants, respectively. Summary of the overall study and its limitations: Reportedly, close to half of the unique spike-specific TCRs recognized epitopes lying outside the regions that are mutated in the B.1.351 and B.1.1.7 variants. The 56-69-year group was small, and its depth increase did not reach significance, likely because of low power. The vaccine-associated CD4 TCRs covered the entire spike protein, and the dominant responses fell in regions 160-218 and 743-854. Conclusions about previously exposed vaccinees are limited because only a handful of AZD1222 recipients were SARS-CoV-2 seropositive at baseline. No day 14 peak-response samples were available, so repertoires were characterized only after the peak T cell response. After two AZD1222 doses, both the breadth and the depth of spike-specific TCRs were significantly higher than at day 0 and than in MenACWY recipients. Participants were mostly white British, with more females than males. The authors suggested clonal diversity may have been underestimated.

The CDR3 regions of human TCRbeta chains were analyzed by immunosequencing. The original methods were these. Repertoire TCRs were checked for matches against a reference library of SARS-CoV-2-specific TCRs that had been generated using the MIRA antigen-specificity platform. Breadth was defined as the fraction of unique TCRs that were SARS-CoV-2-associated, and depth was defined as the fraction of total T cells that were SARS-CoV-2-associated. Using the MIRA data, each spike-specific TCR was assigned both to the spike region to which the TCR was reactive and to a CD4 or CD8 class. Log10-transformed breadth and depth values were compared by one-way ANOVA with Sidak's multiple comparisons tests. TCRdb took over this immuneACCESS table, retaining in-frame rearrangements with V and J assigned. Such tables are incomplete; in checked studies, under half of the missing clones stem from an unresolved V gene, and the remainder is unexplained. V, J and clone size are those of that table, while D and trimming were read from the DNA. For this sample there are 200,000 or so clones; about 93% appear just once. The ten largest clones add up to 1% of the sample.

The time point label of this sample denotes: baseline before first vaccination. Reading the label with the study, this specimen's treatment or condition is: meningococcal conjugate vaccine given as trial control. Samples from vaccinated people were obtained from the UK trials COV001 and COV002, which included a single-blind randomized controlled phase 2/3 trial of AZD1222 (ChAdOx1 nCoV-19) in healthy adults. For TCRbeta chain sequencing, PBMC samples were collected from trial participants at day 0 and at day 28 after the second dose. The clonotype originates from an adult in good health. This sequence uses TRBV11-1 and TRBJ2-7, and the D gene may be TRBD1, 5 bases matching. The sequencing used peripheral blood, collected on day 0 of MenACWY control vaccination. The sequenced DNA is TGTGCCAGCAGCTTCGATCAGGGCGGCGAGCAGTACTTC. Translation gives CASSFDQGGEQYF.